This TCR beta chain was identified in a study of blood T cell repertoires in COVID-19 (dated by TCRdb to 2018 to 2021). The study in broad terms: Collaborator samples came from the United States, Italy and Spain and covered acute and convalescent phases of COVID-19. The prospective study material was composed of cDNA or gDNA derived from T cells, B-cell-depleted T cells, or PBMCs. The dataset comprised deeply sampled blood TCRbeta repertoires from subjects exposed to, actively infected with, or recovered from COVID-19. The repertoires were released in a freely available public database intended as a resource for research on the immune response to SARS-CoV-2. The samples were drawn from the first 160 participants of the ongoing ImmuneRACE study and from more than 1,000 subjects provided by 6 global collaborators. A de-identified subject ID, COVID-19 status, age in years and sex were almost always included in the sample metadata. HLA class I and class II types, where available, came from metadata supplied by the sample provider rather than from assay-based typing.

In the case of this clone: It lacks a known antigen. There are no base qualities to consult, and no much larger clone falls within one base.

Each collaborating institution followed its own protocols to collect whole blood in K2EDTA tubes. Collaborator samples were shipped for TCRbeta analysis as frozen whole blood, isolated PBMCs, or DNA extracted from either sample type. Here is what the overall study found, with its caveats: The amount of clinical and demographic metadata varied by source and participant and was provided uncurated.

TCRbeta CDR3 regions were amplified from genomic DNA using the immunoSEQ Assay, a bias-controlled multiplex PCR. The study's own analysis went as follows. Nucleated cell counts per sample were estimated from amplification of reference gene primers within the assay. To quantify the absolute abundance of each unique TCRbeta CDR3 rearrangement, sequence reads were collapsed and filtered. Productive Simpson clonality was computed per sample as the square root of Simpson's diversity index over productive rearrangements. The immuneACCESS repertoire file appears here via TCRdb, limited to in-frame rearrangements. These files lack a portion of the clones; in checked studies, under half of the deficit traces to unresolved V genes, and the cause of the others is not known. V and J calls and clone size are copied from that table; D and trimming were computed from the DNA. This sample comprises around 500,000 clones, roughly 88% of them detected only once. More than 3% of the sample comes from the top ten.

The germline V gene (reference sequence) supplies CDR1 LNHDA and CDR2 SQIVND. From cysteine to phenylalanine, the CDR3 is 12 amino acids long. Only the CDR3 DNA is retained, 36 bases long and in frame from the first base. Trimmed from V: 7 bases; trimmed from J: 5 bases; junction bases lacking a gene match: 3. The receptor was derived from a human donor in a cohort sampled during active COVID-19. The specimen sequenced was peripheral blood. Recombination joined TRBV19 with TRBJ2-3; 7 bases in between match TRBD2. The CDR3 protein: CASIGGRDTQYF. The bases read TGTGCCAGTATCGGGGGGAGAGATACGCAGTATTTT.